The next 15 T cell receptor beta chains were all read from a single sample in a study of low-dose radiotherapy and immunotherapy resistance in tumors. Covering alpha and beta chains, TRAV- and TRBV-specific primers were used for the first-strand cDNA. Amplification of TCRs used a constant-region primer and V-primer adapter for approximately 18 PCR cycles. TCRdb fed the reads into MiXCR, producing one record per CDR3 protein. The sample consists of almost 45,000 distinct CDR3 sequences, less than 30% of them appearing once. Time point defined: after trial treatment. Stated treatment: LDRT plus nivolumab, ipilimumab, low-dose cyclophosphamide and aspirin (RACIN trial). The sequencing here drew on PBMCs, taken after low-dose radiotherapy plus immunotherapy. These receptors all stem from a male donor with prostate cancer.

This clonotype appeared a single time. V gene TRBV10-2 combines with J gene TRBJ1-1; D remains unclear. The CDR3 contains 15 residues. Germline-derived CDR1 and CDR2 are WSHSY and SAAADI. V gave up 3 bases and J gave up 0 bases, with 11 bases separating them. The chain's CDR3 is CASSEDPGMNTEAFF. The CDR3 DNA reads TGCGCCAGCAGTGAAGATCCCGGCATGAACACTGAAGCTTTCTTT.

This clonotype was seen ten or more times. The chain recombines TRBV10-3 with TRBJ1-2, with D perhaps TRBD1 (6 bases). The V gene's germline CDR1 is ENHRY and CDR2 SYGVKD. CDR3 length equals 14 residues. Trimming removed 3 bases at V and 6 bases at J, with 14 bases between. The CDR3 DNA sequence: TGTGCCATCAGTGAAGGGCAGGGGACGGATGGCTACACCTTC. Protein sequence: CAISEGQGTDGYTF.

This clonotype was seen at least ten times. Here the CDR3 reads CASSPQGFGTQYF. In DNA, the CDR3 is TGTGCCAGTAGTCCACAGGGGTTTGGGACCCAGTACTTC. The chain combines TRBV19 with TRBJ2-5; TRBD1 matches 7 bases. The CDR3 runs to 13 residues. Germline V gene sequence: CDR1 LNHDA, CDR2 SQIVND (reference sequence). V lost 5 bases and J lost 7; bases outside the gene matches: 7.

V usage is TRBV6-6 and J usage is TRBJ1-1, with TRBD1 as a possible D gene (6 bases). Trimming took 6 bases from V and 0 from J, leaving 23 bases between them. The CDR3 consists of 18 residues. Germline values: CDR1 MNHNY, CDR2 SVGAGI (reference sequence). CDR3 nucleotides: TGTGCCAGCAGGAAGGGAATCTCCACAGGGCCAATGAACACTGAAGCTTTCTTT. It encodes CASRKGISTGPMNTEAFF.

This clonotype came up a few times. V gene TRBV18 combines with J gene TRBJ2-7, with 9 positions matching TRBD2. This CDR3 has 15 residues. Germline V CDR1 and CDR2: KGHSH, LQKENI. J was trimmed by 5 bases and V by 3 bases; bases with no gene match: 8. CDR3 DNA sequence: TGTGCCAGCTCACCGGCGGGGACTAGCATCAACGAGCAGTACTTC. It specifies CASSPAGTSINEQYF.

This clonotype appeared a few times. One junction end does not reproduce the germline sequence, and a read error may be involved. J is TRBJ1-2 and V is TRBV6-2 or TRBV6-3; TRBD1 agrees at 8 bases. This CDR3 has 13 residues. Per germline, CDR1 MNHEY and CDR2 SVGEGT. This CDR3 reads CAISQGAIYGYTF. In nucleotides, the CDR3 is TGTGCCATCAGTCAGGGGGCTATCTATGGCTACACCTTC.

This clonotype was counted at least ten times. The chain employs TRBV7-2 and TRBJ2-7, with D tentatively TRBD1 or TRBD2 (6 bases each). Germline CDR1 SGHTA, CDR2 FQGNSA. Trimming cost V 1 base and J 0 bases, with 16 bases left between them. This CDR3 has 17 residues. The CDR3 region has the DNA TGTGCCAGCAGCTTAGGATTTTCGGGGGCCAGCTCCTACGAGCAGTACTTC. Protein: CASSLGFSGASSYEQYF.

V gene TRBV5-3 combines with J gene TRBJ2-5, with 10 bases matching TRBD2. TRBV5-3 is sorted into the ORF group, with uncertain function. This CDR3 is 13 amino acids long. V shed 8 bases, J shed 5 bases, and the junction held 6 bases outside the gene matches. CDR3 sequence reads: CASRISGGETQYF. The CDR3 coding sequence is TGTGCCAGCAGAATTAGCGGGGGGGAGACCCAGTACTTC.

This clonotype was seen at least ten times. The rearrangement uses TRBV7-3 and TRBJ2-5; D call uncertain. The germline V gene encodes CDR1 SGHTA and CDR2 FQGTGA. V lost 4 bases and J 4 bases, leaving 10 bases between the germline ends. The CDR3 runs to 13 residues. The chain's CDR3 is CASSSEATETQYF. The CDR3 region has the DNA TGTGCCAGCAGCTCAGAGGCAACAGAGACCCAGTACTTC. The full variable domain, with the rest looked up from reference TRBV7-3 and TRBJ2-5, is GAGVSQTPSNKVTEKGKYVELRCDPISGHTALYWYRQSLGQGPEFLIYFQGTGAADDSGLPNDRFFAVRPEGSVSTLKIQRTERGDSAVYLCASSSEATETQYFGPGTRLLVL.

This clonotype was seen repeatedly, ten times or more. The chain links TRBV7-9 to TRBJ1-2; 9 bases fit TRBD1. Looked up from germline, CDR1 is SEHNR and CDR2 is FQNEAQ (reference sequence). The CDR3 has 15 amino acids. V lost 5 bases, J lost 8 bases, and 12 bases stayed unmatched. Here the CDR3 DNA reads TGTGCCAGCAGCCGCCCGGGACAGGGCCCTGCAGGCTACACCTTC. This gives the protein CASSRPGQGPAGYTF.

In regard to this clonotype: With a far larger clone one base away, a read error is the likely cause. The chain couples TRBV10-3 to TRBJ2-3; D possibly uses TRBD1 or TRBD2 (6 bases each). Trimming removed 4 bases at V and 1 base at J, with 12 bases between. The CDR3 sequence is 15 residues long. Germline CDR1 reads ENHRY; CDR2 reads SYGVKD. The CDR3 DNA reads TGTGCCATCAGTGCGGAGGGGACACGCACAGATACGCAGTATTTT. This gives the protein CAISAEGTRTDTQYF.

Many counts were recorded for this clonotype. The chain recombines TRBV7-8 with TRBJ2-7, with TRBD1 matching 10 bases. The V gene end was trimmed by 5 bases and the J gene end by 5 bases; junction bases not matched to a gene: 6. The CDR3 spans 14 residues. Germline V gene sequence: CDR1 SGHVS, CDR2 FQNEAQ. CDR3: CASSPGTGVHEQYF. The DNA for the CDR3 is TGTGCCAGCAGCCCCGGGACAGGGGTCCACGAGCAGTACTTC.

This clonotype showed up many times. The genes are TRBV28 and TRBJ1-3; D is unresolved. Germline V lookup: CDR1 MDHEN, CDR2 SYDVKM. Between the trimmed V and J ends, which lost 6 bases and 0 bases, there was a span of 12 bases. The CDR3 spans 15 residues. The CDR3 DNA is TGTGCCAGCAGACCGCTTAGAGACTCTGGAAACACCATATATTTT. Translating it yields CASRPLRDSGNTIYF.

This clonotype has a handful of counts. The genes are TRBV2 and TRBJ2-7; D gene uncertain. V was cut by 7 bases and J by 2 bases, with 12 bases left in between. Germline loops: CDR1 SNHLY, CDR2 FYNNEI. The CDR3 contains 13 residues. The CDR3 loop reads CASTGQAAYEQYF. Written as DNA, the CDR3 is TGTGCCAGCACTGGCCAGGCGGCCTACGAGCAGTACTTC.

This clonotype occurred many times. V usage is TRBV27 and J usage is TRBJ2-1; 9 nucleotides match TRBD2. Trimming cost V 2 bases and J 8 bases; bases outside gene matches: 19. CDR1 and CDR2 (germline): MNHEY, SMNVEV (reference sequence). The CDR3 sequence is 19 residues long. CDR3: CASSLRRGGGLNYQHEQFF. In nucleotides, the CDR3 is TGTGCCAGCAGTTTACGCCGCGGGGGGGGGCTAAATTACCAGCATGAGCAGTTCTTC.